This entry lists 11 T cell receptor beta chains sequenced from one sample in a study of OX40 agonist ivuxolimab in advanced cancers. Profiled with immunoSEQ multiplex PCR; TCRdb holds only in-frame clones, not every one. The sample has tens of thousands of clones; roughly 86% are singletons. The specimen was CD4+ or CD8+ T cells sorted from blood, collected in a trial of the OX40 agonist ivuxolimab. These receptors were collected from an adult with an advanced solid tumor such as melanoma, head and neck, liver or kidney cancer.

The chain has TRBV11-2 and TRBJ2-4; D gene uncertain. In germline, CDR1 is SGHAT, CDR2 FQNNGV. V dropped 4 bases and J dropped 2 bases, with 9 bases sitting between them. The CDR3 contains 14 residues. The CDR3 sequence is CASSSPQSKNIQYF. DNA for the CDR3: TGTGCCAGCAGCTCGCCCCAGTCCAAAAACATTCAGTACTTC.

The genes are TRBV6-5 and TRBJ1-6; 8 bases agree with TRBD1. This CDR3 region has 14 residues. V was pared by 5 bases and J by 9 bases, with 6 bases of the junction left unmatched. The germline gives CDR1 MNHEY, CDR2 SVGAGI. DNA of the CDR3: TGTGCCAGCAGTCTTAGGACAGGGCCTTCACCCCTCCACTTT. This sequence encodes CASSLRTGPSPLHF.

V gene TRBV6-6 combines with J gene TRBJ1-2; D not certain. The CDR3 consists of 13 residues. V dropped 8 bases and J dropped 1 base, with 11 bases sitting between them. Per germline, CDR1 MNHNY and CDR2 SVGAGI (reference sequence). For the CDR3, the DNA is TGTGCCAGCGTCCCACGGGTTAACTATGGCTACACCTTC. Its protein product is CASVPRVNYGYTF.

A few counts support this clone. The rearrangement uses TRBV19 and TRBJ1-4; 7 bases fit TRBD1. After removal of 6 bases from V and 8 bases from J, the junction contained 9 bases not matched to a gene. Germline V gives CDR1 LNHDA, CDR2 SQIVND (reference sequence). The CDR3 is 14 residues long. CDR3 protein: CASSGQAVEEKLFF. The CDR3 bases are TGTGCCAGTAGCGGACAGGCGGTAGAGGAAAAACTGTTTTTT. The full variable domain, its missing parts supplied by reference TRBV19 and TRBJ1-4, is DGGITQSPKYLFRKEGQNVTLSCEQNLNHDAMYWYRQDPGQGLRLIYYSQIVNDFQKGDIAEGYSVSREKKESFPLTVTSAQKNPTAFYLCASSGQAVEEKLFFGSGTQLSVL.

The chain carries TRBV2 and TRBJ2-4; D is perhaps TRBD1 (5 bases). CDR1 SNHLY and CDR2 FYNNEI come from the germline V gene. Trimming left V 3 bases short and J 15 bases short, with 15 bases between. The CDR3 covers 12 residues. CDR3: CASSDVQALAYF. CDR3 bases: TGTGCCAGCAGTGATGTACAGGCCTTAGCGTACTTC.

The J gene is TRBJ2-7, the V gene TRBV18; possibly TRBD2 for D (5 bases). Germline CDR1 and CDR2: KGHSH and LQKENI. The CDR3 consists of 14 residues. Trimming removed 0 bases from V and 5 bases from J, with 11 bases in between. This chain's CDR3 is CASSPPEGSNEQYF. The DNA for the CDR3 is TGTGCCAGCTCACCACCGGAAGGGAGCAACGAGCAGTACTTC.

The rearrangement uses TRBV4-1 and TRBJ1-3; 9 nucleotides agree with TRBD1. Germline assignment: CDR1 MGHRA and CDR2 YSYEKL. V lost 5 bases to trimming and J lost 2 bases; unmatched junction nucleotides: 10. The CDR3 has 17 amino acids. The CDR3 nucleotides are TGCGCCAGCAGCAGTTCCCGGGACAGGGCTACTGGAAACACCATATATTTT. This encodes CASSSSRDRATGNTIYF.

The chain carries TRBV28 and TRBJ2-7; perhaps TRBD1 as D (6 bases). Germline V gene lookup returns CDR1 MDHEN and CDR2 SYDVKM. Trimming removed 5 bases from V and 4 bases from J, with 15 bases in between. There are 14 residues in the CDR3. Written as DNA, the CDR3 is TGTGCCAGCAGTGACCATGACAGGTGGTACGAGCAGTACTTC. Translating it yields CASSDHDRWYEQYF.

The rearrangement links TRBV5-1 to TRBJ2-5, with TRBD2 as a possible D gene (5 bases). Germline V CDR1 and CDR2: SGHRS, YFSETQ. CDR3 length equals 16 residues. V lost 4 bases and J lost 4, with 20 bases in between. CDR3 bases: TGCGCCAGCAGCGCTGGCCCCACTAGGGAGACAGAGACCCAGTACTTC. It is translated as CASSAGPTRETETQYF.

The J gene is TRBJ1-1, the V gene TRBV4-2; 11 nucleotides match TRBD1. CDR3 length: 15 amino acids. V trimming: 4 bases; J trimming: 0 bases; junction bases outside the gene matches: 1. Germline V gives CDR1 LGHNA, CDR2 YNFKEQ. The CDR3 DNA sequence: TGTGCCAGCAGCCGGGACAGGGGGATGAACACTGAAGCTTTCTTT. This gives the protein CASSRDRGMNTEAFF.

This clone was recorded a few times. V gene TRBV29-1 combines with J gene TRBJ1-4; 7 bases map to TRBD1. The V gene's germline CDR1 is SQVTM and CDR2 ANQGSEA. The CDR3 sequence is 14 residues long. With 6 bases clipped from V and 8 bases from J, the junction kept 12 bases outside the gene matches. The CDR3 loop is CSVALGQTQEKLFF. In DNA, the CDR3 is TGCAGCGTCGCCCTGGGACAGACTCAGGAAAAACTGTTTTTT.